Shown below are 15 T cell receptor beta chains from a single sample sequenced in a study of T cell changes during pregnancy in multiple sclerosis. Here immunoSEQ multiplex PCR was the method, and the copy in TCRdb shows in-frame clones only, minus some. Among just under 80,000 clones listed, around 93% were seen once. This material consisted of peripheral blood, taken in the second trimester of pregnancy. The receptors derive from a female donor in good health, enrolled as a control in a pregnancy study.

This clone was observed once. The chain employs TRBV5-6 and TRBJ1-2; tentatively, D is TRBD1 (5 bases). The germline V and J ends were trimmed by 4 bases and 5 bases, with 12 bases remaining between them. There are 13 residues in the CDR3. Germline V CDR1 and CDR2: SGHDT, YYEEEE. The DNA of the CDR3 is TGTGCCAGCAGCCCGGCAGGGATTTATGGCTACACCTTC. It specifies CASSPAGIYGYTF.

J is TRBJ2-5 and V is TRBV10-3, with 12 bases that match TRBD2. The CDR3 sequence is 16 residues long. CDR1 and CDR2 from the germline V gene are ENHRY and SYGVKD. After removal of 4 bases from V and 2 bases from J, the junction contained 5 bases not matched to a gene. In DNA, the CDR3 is TGTGCCATCAGTGGCCGGACTAGCGGGGAACAAGAGACCCAGTACTTC. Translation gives CAISGRTSGEQETQYF.

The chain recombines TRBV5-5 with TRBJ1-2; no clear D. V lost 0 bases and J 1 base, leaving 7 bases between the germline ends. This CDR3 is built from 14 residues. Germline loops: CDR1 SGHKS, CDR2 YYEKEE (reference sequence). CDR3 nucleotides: TGTGCCAGCAGCTTGGAGGCGGGTAACTATGGCTACACCTTC. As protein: CASSLEAGNYGYTF.

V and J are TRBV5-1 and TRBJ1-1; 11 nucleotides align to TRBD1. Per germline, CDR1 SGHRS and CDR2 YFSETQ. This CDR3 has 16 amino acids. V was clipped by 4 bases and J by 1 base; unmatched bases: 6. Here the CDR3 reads CASSPGQGVGNTEAFF. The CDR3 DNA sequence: TGCGCCAGCAGCCCGGGACAGGGGGTCGGGAACACTGAAGCTTTCTTT. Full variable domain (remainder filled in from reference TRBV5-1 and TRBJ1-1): KAGVTQTPRYLIKTRGQQVTLSCSPISGHRSVSWYQQTPGQGLQFLFEYFSETQRNKGNFPGRFSGRQFSNSRSEMNVSTLELGDSALYLCASSPGQGVGNTEAFFGQGTRLTVV.

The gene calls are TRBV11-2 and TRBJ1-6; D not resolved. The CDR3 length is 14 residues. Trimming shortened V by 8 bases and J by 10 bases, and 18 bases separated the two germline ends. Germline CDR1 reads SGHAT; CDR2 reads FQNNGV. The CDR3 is CASDHDLTGSPLHF. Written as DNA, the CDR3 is TGTGCCAGCGATCATGACCTGACGGGATCACCCCTCCACTTT.

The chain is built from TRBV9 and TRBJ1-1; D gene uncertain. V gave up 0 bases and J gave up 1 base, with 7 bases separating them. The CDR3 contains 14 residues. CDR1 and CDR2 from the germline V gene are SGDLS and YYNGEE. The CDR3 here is CASSVDMSNTEAFF. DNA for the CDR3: TGTGCCAGCAGCGTAGACATGTCGAACACTGAAGCTTTCTTT.

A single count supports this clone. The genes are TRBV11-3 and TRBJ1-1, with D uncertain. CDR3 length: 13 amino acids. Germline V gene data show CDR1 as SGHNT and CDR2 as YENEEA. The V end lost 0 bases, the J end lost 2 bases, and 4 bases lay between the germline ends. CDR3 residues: CASSLELNTEAFF. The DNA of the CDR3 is TGTGCCAGCAGCTTAGAACTCAACACTGAAGCTTTCTTT.

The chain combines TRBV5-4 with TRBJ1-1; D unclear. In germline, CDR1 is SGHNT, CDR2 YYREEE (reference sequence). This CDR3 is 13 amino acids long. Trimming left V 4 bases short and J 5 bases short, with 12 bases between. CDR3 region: CASSPGRETEAFF. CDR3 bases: TGTGCCAGCAGCCCTGGTCGGGAGACTGAAGCTTTCTTT.

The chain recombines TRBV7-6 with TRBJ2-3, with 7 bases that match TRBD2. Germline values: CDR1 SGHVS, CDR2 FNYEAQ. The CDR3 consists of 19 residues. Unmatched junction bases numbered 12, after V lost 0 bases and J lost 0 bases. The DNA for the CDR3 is TGTGCCAGCAGCTTAGCGGCGGGGGAAGGTTCATTAAGCACAGATACGCAGTATTTT. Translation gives CASSLAAGEGSLSTDTQYF.

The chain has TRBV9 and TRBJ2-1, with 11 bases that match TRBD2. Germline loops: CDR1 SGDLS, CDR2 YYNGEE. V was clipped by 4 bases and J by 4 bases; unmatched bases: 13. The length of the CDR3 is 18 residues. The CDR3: CASSPRGVLAGEYNEQFF. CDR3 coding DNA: TGTGCCAGCAGCCCACGAGGGGTACTAGCGGGGGAATACAATGAGCAGTTCTTC.

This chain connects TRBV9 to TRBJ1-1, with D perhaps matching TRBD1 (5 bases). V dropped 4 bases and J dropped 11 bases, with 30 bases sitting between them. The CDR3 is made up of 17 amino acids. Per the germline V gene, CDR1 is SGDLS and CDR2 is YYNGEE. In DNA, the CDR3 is TGTGCCAGCAGCTTGAGGAGTGAGTTGTACAGGAACGAATGGGCTTTCTTT. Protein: CASSLRSELYRNEWAFF. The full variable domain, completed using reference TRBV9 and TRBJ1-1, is DSGVTQTPKHLITATGQRVTLRCSPRSGDLSVYWYQQSLDQGLQFLIQYYNGEERAKGNILERFSAQQFPDLHSELNLSSLELGDSALYFCASSLRSELYRNEWAFFGQGTRLTVV.

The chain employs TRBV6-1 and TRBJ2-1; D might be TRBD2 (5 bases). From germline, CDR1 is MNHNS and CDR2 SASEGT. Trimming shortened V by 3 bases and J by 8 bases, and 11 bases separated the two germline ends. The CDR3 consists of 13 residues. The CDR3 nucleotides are TGTGCCAGCAGTGACCAGAGGCGGGATGAGCAGTTCTTC. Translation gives CASSDQRRDEQFF.

CDR3 nucleotide sequence: TGTGCCAGCAGCTTAACAGGCCGGATGAACACTGAAGCTTTCTTT. It encodes CASSLTGRMNTEAFF. The chain has TRBV7-2 and TRBJ1-1; possible D gene TRBD1, 5 bases. V gave up 2 bases and J gave up 0 bases, with 10 bases separating them. Per the germline V gene, CDR1 is SGHTA and CDR2 is FQGNSA. The CDR3 contains 15 residues.

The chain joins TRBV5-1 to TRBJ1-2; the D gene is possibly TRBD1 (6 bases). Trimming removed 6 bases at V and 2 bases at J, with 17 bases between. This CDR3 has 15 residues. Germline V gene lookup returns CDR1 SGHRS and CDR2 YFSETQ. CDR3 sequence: CASTAGEIRNYGYTF. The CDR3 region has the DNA TGCGCCAGCACGGCAGGGGAGATAAGAAACTATGGCTACACCTTC.

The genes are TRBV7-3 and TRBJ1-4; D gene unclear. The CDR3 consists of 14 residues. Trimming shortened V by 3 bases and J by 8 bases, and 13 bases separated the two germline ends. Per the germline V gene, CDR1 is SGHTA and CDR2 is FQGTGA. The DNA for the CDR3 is TGTGCCAGCAGCTTTTCCAGGTCCTCGGAAAAACTGTTTTTT. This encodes CASSFSRSSEKLFF.